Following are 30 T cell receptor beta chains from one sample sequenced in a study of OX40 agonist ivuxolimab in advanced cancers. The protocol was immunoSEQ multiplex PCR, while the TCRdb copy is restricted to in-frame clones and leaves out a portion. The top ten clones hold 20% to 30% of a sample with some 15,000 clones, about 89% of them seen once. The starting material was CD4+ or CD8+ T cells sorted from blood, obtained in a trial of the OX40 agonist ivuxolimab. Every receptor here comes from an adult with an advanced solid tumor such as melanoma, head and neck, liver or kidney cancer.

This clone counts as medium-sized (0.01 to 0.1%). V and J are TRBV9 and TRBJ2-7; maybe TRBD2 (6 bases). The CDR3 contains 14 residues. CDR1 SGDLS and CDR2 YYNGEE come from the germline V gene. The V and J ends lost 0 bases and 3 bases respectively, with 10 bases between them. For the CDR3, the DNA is TGTGCCAGCAGCGTAGGGGGACTGGGCTACGAGCAGTACTTC. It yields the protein CASSVGGLGYEQYF.

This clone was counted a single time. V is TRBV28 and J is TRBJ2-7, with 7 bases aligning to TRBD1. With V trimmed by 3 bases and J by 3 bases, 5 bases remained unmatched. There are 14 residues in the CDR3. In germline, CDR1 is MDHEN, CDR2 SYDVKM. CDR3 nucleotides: TGTGCCAGCAGTTTTGAGACAGGGAACTACGAGCAGTACTTC. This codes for CASSFETGNYEQYF.

CDR3 nucleotides: TGTGCCAGTAGCCCTGGGGGGGGCTTTGGCTACACCTTC. Amino acid sequence: CASSPGGGFGYTF. V gene TRBV19 combines with J gene TRBJ1-2; D may be TRBD1 (6 bases). CDR3 length: 13 residues. Trimming pared 6 bases from V and 7 bases from J, leaving 15 bases between. Germline values: CDR1 LNHDA, CDR2 SQIVND (reference sequence).

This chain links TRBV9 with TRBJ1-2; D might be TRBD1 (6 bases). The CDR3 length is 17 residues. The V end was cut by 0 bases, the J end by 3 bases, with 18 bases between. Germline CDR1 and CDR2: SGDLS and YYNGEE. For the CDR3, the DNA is TGTGCCAGCAGCGTAGTACCGGACGACGGGGGCGACTATGGCTACACCTTC. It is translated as CASSVVPDDGGDYGYTF. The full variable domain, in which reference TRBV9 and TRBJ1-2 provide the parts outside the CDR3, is DSGVTQTPKHLITATGQRVTLRCSPRSGDLSVYWYQQSLDQGLQFLIQYYNGEERAKGNILERFSAQQFPDLHSELNLSSLELGDSALYFCASSVVPDDGGDYGYTFGSGTRLTVV.

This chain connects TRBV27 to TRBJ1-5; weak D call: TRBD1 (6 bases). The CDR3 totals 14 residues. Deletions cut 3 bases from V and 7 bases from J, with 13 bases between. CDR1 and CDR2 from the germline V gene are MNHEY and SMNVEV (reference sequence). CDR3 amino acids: CASSLDSSAQPQHF. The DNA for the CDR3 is TGTGCCAGCAGTTTGGACAGCAGTGCCCAGCCCCAGCATTTT.

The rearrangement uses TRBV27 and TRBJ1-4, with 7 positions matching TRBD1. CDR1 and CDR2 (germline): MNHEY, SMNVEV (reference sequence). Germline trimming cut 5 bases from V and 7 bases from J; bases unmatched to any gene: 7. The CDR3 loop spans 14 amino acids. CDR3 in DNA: TGTGCCAGCAGTCTGAGACAGGGAGGTGAAAAACTGTTTTTT. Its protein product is CASSLRQGGEKLFF.

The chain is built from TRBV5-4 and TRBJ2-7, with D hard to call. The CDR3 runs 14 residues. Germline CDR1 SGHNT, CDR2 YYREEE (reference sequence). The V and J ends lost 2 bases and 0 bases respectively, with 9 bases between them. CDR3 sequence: CASSFGRNSYEQYF. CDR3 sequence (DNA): TGTGCCAGCAGCTTTGGGCGAAACTCCTACGAGCAGTACTTC.

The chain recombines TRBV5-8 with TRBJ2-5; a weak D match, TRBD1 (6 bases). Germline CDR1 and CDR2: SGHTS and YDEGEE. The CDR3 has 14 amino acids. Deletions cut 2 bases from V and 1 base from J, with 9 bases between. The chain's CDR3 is CASSFRTAQETQYF. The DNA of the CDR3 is TGTGCCAGCAGCTTCCGGACAGCCCAAGAGACCCAGTACTTC.

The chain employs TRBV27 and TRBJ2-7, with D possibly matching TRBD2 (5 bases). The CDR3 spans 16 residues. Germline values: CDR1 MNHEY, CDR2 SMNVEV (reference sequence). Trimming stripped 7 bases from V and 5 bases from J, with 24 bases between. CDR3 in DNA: TGTGCCAGCACCACCGCCGCCGGGGAAAGGTGGGACGAGCAGTACTTC. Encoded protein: CASTTAAGERWDEQYF.

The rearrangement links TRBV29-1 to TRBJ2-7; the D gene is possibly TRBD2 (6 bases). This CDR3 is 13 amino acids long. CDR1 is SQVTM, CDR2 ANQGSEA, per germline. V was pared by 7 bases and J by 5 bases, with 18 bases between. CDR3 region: CSASGLPAHEQYF. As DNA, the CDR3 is TGCAGCGCCTCGGGACTGCCGGCGCACGAGCAGTACTTC.

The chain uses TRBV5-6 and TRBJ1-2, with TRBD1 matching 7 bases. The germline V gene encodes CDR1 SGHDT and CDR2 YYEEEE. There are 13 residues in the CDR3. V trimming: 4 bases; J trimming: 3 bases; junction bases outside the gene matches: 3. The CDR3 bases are TGTGCCAGCAGCCCTACAGGGGACTATGGCTACACCTTC. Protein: CASSPTGDYGYTF.

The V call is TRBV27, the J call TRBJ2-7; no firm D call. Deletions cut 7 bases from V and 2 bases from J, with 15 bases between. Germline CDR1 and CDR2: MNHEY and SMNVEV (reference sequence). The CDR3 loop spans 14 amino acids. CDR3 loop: CASTPGGKAYEQYF. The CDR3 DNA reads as TGTGCCAGCACTCCGGGTGGTAAAGCCTACGAGCAGTACTTC.

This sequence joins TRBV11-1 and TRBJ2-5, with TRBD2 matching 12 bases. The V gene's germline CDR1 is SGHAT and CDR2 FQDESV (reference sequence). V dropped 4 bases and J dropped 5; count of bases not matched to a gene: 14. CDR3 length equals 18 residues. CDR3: CASSSLLAGGLHSETQYF. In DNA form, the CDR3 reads TGTGCCAGCAGCTCATTACTAGCGGGAGGACTACACAGCGAGACCCAGTACTTC.

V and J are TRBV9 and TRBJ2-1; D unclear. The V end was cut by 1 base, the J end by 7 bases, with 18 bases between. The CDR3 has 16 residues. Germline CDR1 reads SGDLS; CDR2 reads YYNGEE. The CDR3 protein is CASSVNRAPAANEQFF. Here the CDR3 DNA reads TGTGCCAGCAGCGTAAACCGGGCCCCGGCGGCAAATGAGCAGTTCTTC.

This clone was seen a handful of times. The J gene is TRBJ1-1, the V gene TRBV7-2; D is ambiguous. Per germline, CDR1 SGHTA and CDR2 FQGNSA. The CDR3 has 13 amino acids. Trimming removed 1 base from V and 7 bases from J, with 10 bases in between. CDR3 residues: CASSLVPGIEAFF. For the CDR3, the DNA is TGTGCCAGCAGCTTAGTACCGGGAATTGAAGCTTTCTTT. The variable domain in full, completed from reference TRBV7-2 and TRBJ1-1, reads GAGVSQSPSNKVTEKGKDVELRCDPISGHTALYWYRQSLGQGLEFLIYFQGNSAPDKSGLPSDRFSAERTGGSVSTLTIQRTQQEDSAVYLCASSLVPGIEAFFGQGTRLTVV.

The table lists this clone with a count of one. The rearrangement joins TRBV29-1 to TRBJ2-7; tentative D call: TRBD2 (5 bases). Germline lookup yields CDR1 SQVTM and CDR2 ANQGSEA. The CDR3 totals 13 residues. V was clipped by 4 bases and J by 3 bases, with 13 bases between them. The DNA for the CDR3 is TGCAGCGTTGTTGGTCGGGAAAGCTACGAGCAGTACTTC. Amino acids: CSVVGRESYEQYF.

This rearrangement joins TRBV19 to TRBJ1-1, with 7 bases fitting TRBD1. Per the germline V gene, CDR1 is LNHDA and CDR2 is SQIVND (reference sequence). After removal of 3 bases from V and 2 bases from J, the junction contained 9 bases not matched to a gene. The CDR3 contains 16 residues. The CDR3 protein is CASSIIGTAANTEAFF. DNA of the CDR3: TGTGCCAGTAGTATCATCGGGACAGCCGCCAACACTGAAGCTTTCTTT.

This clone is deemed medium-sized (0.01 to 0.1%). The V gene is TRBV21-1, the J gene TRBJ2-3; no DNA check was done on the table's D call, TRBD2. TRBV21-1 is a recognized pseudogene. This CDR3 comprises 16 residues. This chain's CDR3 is CASSKPGSRSTDTQYF. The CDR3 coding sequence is TGTGCCAGCAGCAAACCGGGGTCGCGGAGCACAGATACGCAGTATTTT.

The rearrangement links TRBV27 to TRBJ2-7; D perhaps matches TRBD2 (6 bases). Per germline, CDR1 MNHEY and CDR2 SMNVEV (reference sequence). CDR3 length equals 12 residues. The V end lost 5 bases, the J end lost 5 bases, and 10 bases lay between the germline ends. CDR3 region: CASSLGGNEQYF. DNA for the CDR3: TGTGCCAGCAGTCTGGGAGGTAACGAGCAGTACTTC.

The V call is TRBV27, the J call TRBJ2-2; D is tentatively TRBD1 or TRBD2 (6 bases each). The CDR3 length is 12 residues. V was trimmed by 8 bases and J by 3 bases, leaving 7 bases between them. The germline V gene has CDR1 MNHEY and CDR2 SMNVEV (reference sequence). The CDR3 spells CASGGHTGELFF. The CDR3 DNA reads TGTGCCAGCGGGGGGCACACCGGGGAGCTGTTTTTT.

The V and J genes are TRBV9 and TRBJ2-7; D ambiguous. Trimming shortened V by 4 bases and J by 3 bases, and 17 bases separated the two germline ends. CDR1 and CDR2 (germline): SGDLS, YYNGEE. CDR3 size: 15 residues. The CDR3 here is CASSLRGTGIYEQYF. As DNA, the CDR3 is TGTGCCAGCAGCCTCCGTGGCACGGGCATCTACGAGCAGTACTTC.

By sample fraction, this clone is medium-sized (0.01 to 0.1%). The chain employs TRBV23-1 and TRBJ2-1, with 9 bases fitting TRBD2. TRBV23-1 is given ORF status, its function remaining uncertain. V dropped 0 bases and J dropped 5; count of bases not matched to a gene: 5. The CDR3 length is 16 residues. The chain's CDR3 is CASSQSSGLAHNEQFF. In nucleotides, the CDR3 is TGCGCCAGCAGTCAATCGTCGGGACTAGCCCACAATGAGCAGTTCTTC.

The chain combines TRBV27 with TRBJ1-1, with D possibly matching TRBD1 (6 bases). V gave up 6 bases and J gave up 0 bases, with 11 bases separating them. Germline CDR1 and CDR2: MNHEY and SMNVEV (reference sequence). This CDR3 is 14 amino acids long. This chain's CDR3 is CASRPQGLNTEAFF. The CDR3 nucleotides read TGTGCCAGCAGACCGCAGGGGTTGAACACTGAAGCTTTCTTT.

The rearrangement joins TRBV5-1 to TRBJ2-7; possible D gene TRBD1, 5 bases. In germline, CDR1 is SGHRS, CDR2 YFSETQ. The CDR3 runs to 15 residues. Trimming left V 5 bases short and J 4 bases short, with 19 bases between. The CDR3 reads CASRLEEGAAYEQYF. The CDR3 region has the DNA TGCGCCAGCAGACTGGAAGAAGGGGCGGCTTACGAGCAGTACTTC.

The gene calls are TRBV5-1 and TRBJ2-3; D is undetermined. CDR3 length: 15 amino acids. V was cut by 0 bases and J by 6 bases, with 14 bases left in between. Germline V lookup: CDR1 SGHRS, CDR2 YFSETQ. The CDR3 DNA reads TGCGCCAGCAGCTTGGAGGGTCTAGTGGGGGATACGCAGTATTTT. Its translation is CASSLEGLVGDTQYF.

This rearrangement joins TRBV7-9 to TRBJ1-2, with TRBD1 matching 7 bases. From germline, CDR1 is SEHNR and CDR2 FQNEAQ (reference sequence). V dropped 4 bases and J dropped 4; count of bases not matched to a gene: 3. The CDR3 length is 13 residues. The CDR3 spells CASSSDRSYGYTF. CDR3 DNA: TGTGCCAGCAGCTCGGACAGGAGCTATGGCTACACCTTC.

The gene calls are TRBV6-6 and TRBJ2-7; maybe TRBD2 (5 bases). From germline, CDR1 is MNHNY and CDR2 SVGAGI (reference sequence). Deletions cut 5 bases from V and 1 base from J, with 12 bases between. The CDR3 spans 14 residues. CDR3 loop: CASSPGGSSYEQYF. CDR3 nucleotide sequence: TGTGCCAGCAGTCCCGGTGGGAGTTCCTACGAGCAGTACTTC.

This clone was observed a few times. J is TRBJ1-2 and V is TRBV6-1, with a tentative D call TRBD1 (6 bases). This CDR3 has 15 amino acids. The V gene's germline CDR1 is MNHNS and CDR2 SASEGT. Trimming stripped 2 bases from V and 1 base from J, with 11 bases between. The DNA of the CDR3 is TGTGCCAGCAGTGAACAGGGGATACTTAACTATGGCTACACCTTC. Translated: CASSEQGILNYGYTF.

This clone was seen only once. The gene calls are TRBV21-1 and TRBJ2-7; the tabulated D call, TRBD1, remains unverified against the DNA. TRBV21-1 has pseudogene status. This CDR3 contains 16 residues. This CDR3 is CASSLRFRTGVNEQYF. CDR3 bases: TGTGCCAGCAGCTTAAGATTTAGGACAGGGGTAAACGAGCAGTACTTC.

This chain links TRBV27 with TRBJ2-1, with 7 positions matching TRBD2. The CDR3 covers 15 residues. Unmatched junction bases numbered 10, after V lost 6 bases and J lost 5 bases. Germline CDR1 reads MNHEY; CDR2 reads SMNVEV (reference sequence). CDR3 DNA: TGTGCCAGCAGAGGAACCGCGGGAGTAAACAATGAGCAGTTCTTC. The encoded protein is CASRGTAGVNNEQFF.